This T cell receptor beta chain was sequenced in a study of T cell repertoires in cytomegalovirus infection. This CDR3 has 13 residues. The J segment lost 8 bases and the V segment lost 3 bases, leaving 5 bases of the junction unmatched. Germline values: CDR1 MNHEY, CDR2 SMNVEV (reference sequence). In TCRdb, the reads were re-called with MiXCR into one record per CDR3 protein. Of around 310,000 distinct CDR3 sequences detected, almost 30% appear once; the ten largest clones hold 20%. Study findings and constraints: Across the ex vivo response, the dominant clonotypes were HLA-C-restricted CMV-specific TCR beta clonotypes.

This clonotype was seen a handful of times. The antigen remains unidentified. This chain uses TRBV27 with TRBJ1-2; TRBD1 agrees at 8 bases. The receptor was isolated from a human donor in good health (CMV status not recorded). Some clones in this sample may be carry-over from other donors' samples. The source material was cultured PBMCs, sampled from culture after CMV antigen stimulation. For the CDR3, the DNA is TGTGCCAGCAGTTTGGGACAGGTAGAAGGCTACACCTTC. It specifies CASSLGQVEGYTF.